The TCR beta chain under discussion was sequenced for a study of blood T cell repertoires in COVID-19. Study-level background: Researchers got acute and convalescent COVID-19 samples from the United States, Italy and Spain. Nucleic acid was either cDNA or gDNA, and it came from T cells, B-cell-depleted T cells, or PBMCs.

In the study's own analysis: From reference gene primer amplification, estimates of nucleated cell counts were derived. The data were produced by immunoSEQ multiplex PCR, yet TCRdb's version contains in-frame clones alone and is incomplete. D and trimming come from the DNA, and the V and J calls and clone size come from that table. The table shows hundreds of thousands of clones, with 83% occurring only once. With 5 bases clipped from V and 4 bases from J, the junction kept 13 bases outside the gene matches. This CDR3 spans 16 amino acids. The germline V gene encodes CDR1 MNHEY and CDR2 SMNVEV (reference sequence).

Sequenced: peripheral blood. The chain couples TRBV27 to TRBJ2-7, with 8 bases identical to TRBD1. This receptor was taken from a woman in her forties with active or convalescent COVID-19. The CDR3 DNA reads as TGTGCCAGCAGTCCACGAACAGGGGGAGGTCGGTACGAGCAGTACTTC. As protein: CASSPRTGGGRYEQYF.